This T cell receptor beta chain was captured by sequencing in a study of graft-versus-host responses after intestinal transplantation. Looking at the study overall: Isolated intestinal, liver-intestinal, or multivisceral transplants were what recipients had. Overall study results and limits: The marrow of recipients harbored GvH clones, and ileum or blood showed some of them first.

The V gene lost 4 bases and the J gene lost 4 bases, with 18 bases spanning the gap. The CDR3 is 17 residues long. Germline values: CDR1 SGHDT, CDR2 YYEEEE. In regard to this clone: Its antigen is undetermined.

Data came from immunoSEQ multiplex PCR; TCRdb stores just in-frame clones and leaves some out. The sample has tens of thousands of clones, 90% to 95% seen once. This receptor was identified in a human patient who received an intestinal transplant, so some T cells may come from the graft donor. The sample here was PBMCs, taken 16 days after intestinal transplant. The J gene is TRBJ1-6, the V gene TRBV5-6, with a possible D match to TRBD1 (6 bases). The CDR3, as DNA: TGTGCCAGCAGCATTACCCCGGGGGGGGCATATAATTCACCCCTCCACTTT. Protein product: CASSITPGGAYNSPLHF.